The TCR beta chain described here comes from a study of blood T cell repertoires in COVID-19. On the study more broadly: Sites across the United States, Italy and Spain contributed samples from acute and convalescent COVID-19. In each case, the material was cDNA or gDNA derived from T cells, B-cell-depleted T cells, or PBMCs.

Seattle patients were enrolled while actively infected and followed longitudinally. The assay was immunoSEQ multiplex PCR, and TCRdb's table has in-frame clones only and misses some. The sample has about 350,000 clones, about nine tenths seen once. This clonotype originated in a woman in her sixties or seventies with COVID-19, enrolled during active disease. Sequencing input: peripheral blood.

The CDR3 nucleotides read TGCGCCAGCAGCTTGTGGGCGACAGGGAACCACGAGCAGTACTTC. Translated, it gives CASSLWATGNHEQYF. J is TRBJ2-7 and V is TRBV5-1; TRBD1 aligns across 7 bases. The CDR3 spans 15 residues. Per the germline V gene, CDR1 is SGHRS and CDR2 is YFSETQ. J lost 5 bases, V lost 1 base, and 9 bases had no gene match.